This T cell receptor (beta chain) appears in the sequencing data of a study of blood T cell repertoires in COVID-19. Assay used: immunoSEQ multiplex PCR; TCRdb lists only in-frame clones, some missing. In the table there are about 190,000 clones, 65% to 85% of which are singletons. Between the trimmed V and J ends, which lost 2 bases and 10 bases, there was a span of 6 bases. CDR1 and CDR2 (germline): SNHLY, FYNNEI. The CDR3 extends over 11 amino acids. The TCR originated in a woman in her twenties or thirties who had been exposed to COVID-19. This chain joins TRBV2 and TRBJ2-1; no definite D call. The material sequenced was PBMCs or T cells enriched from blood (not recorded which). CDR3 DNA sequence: TGTGCCAGCAGTGAATTAATAGAGCAGTTCTTC. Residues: CASSELIEQFF.